The 3 T cell receptor beta chains below were found in one sample sequenced in a study of shared clonotypes between healthy human individuals. Using immunoSEQ multiplex PCR, the repertoire was profiled, and TCRdb retains in-frame clones only, with some absent. The table records some 2,000,000 clones, 90% to 97% of them present only once. Input material: naive CD4+ T cells sorted from blood. The subset was: CD45RA+ positively selected. Every receptor here comes from a man between 18 and 29 years old in good health.

The J gene is TRBJ1-3, the V gene TRBV5-4; D perhaps matches TRBD1 (6 bases). Trimming took 4 bases from V and 6 from J, leaving 14 bases between them. This CDR3 is built from 14 residues. CDR1 is SGHNT and CDR2 is YYREEE in the germline V gene (reference sequence). The CDR3 coding sequence is TGTGCCAGCAGCCCGGACAGCTCCCAAAACACCATATATTTT. Its translation: CASSPDSSQNTIYF.

The chain carries TRBV30 and TRBJ2-7, with TRBD1 matching over 7 bases. J was trimmed by 9 bases and V by 2 bases; bases with no gene match: 13. The CDR3 covers 14 residues. Germline assignment: CDR1 GTSNPN and CDR2 SVGIG (reference sequence). This chain's CDR3 is CAWSQRDSRSGQYF. In DNA form, the CDR3 reads TGTGCCTGGAGTCAACGGGACAGTCGATCGGGGCAGTACTTC.

On this clone itself: This CDR3 is also generated by other DNA sequences in the sample. The chain recombines TRBV10-3 with TRBJ2-7; 10 bases fit TRBD1. From germline, CDR1 is ENHRY and CDR2 SYGVKD. With V trimmed by 8 bases and J by 2 bases, 6 bases remained unmatched. The CDR3 is 14 residues long. This CDR3 reads CAIRGDRGPYEQYF. CDR3 DNA sequence: TGTGCCATCCGTGGGGACAGGGGTCCCTACGAGCAGTACTTC.